These 8 T cell receptor beta chains originate from one sample sequenced in a study of cytomegalovirus exposure and HLA in healthy donors. Profiled with immunoSEQ multiplex PCR; TCRdb holds only in-frame clones, not every one. The sample yields about 240,000 clones, 86% seen once. Sequenced input: PBMCs. The receptor source for this set is a woman aged 25-40 years in good health and CMV-seropositive.

As DNA, the CDR3 is TGTGCCAGCAGCTTAGGCACCGGGTCCTCCTACGAGCAGTACTTC. Its translation is CASSLGTGSSYEQYF. The chain joins TRBV7-8 to TRBJ2-7; no firm D call. Trimming took 1 base from V and 0 from J, leaving 10 bases between them. Germline lookup yields CDR1 SGHVS and CDR2 FQNEAQ. The CDR3 is made up of 15 amino acids.

The V call is TRBV11-3, the J call TRBJ2-7; weak D call: TRBD2 (6 bases). Trimming took off 0 bases at V and 9 bases at J, with 24 bases between the two ends. The germline gives CDR1 SGHNT, CDR2 YENEEA. CDR3 size: 17 residues. This chain's CDR3 is CASSLDPGREVADGQYF. CDR3 nucleotides: TGTGCCAGCAGCTTAGATCCAGGCAGGGAGGTGGCGGACGGGCAGTACTTC.

The chain links TRBV6-5 to TRBJ2-5, with 7 bases lining up with TRBD2. Trimming took 2 bases from V and 3 from J; bases not matched to a gene: 6. CDR1 and CDR2 (germline): MNHEY, SVGAGI. CDR3 length: 15 residues. DNA of the CDR3: TGTGCCAGCAGTTACAGTCCTAGCGGAAAAGAGACCCAGTACTTC. Its protein product is CASSYSPSGKETQYF.

This clone showed up just once. CDR3 DNA sequence: TGTGCCAGTAGTAACAGGGGTCAAGAGACCCAGTACTTC. The encoded protein is CASSNRGQETQYF. The rearrangement uses TRBV19 and TRBJ2-5, with 7 bases aligning to TRBD1. This CDR3 is 13 amino acids long. Looked up from germline, CDR1 is LNHDA and CDR2 is SQIVND (reference sequence). V shed 4 bases and J 2 bases; nucleotides not matched to a gene: 1.

J is TRBJ1-2 and V is TRBV7-2; D is undetermined. The ends were cut back, 1 base at V and 8 bases at J, with 14 bases in the middle. The germline gives CDR1 SGHTA, CDR2 FQGNSA. The CDR3 is 14 residues long. The CDR3 is CASSLDEGVGGYTF. DNA for the CDR3: TGTGCCAGCAGCTTAGACGAGGGAGTGGGGGGCTACACCTTC.

This chain links TRBV2 with TRBJ1-5, with unresolved D. The V gene lost 6 bases and the J gene lost 0 bases, with 9 bases spanning the gap. CDR1 is SNHLY and CDR2 is FYNNEI in the germline V gene. The CDR3 loop spans 14 amino acids. CDR3 sequence: CASSGVLSNQPQHF. The DNA of the CDR3 is TGTGCCAGCAGCGGTGTTCTTAGCAATCAGCCCCAGCATTTT.

The rearrangement links TRBV10-3 to TRBJ2-7; D is perhaps TRBD1 (6 bases). The CDR3 has 14 residues. Germline CDR1 and CDR2: ENHRY and SYGVKD. Trimming cost V 7 bases and J 4 bases, with 17 bases left between them. CDR3 sequence reads: CAITSSTGSYEQYF. Written as DNA, the CDR3 is TGTGCCATCACTTCGTCAACAGGGTCATACGAGCAGTACTTC.

The chain joins TRBV10-2 to TRBJ1-2; D uncertain. Germline loops: CDR1 WSHSY, CDR2 SAAADI. This CDR3 region has 14 residues. The germline V and J ends were trimmed by 4 bases and 8 bases, with 17 bases remaining between them. In nucleotides, the CDR3 is TGCGCCAGCAGTGTTTTGGCGGGGAGTAACGGCTACACCTTC. Translation: CASSVLAGSNGYTF.